One sample yielded the 21 T cell receptor beta chains listed below, sequenced in a study of blood T cells in healthy people across ages. A second PCR, run for roughly 7 to 11 cycles, used a sample-barcoded 5' primer plus a J-beta primer mix. TCRdb independently ran MiXCR on the 5' RACE reads; one entry per CDR3 protein. This table has roughly 800,000 distinct CDR3 sequences, 20% to 30% appearing once. The data were also submitted as part of a second study, on T cells of mothers and their children.

Sequencing input: blood. These receptors all stem from a boy younger than 18 in good health.

In this sample, this clonotype turned up many times. The V and J genes are TRBV5-1 and TRBJ2-3; D uncertain. V was shortened by 2 bases and J by 0 bases, with 7 bases between the two germline ends. The CDR3 has 14 amino acids. Germline-derived CDR1 and CDR2 are SGHRS and YFSETQ. CDR3 residues: CASSFLGSTDTQYF. In DNA, the CDR3 is TGCGCCAGCAGCTTTCTAGGGAGCACAGATACGCAGTATTTT.

J is TRBJ2-3 and V is TRBV20-1, with D maybe TRBD2 (5 bases). V lost 5 bases and J lost 2, with 8 bases in between. From germline, CDR1 is DFQATT and CDR2 SNEGSKA (reference sequence). The CDR3 totals 12 residues. CDR3 coding DNA: TGCAGTGCTTACGGACTCACAGATACGCAGTATTTT. Residues: CSAYGLTDTQYF.

The table lists this clonotype with a few counts. The rearrangement links TRBV11-2 to TRBJ2-1; 10 bases match TRBD1. Germline V gene sequence: CDR1 SGHAT, CDR2 FQNNGV. V lost 6 bases and J lost 4; bases outside the gene matches: 9. CDR3 length equals 16 residues. CDR3 DNA: TGTGCCAGCAGAAAAGACAGGGGGCATTGGTACAATGAGCAGTTCTTC. Protein sequence: CASRKDRGHWYNEQFF.

The V gene is TRBV20-1, the J gene TRBJ2-5; D not certain. The J call is uncertain, as TRBJ2-1 better fits the DNA end. CDR1 and CDR2 (germline): DFQATT, SNEGSKA (reference sequence). This CDR3 has 14 residues. DNA for the CDR3: TGCAGTGCTAGAGGTCTCCGGTTAGTTTGGGAGCAGTTCTTC. This sequence encodes CSARGLRLVWEQFF.

The chain uses TRBV3-1 and TRBJ2-5, with TRBD2 identical over 8 bases. TRBJ2-7 explains the end of the DNA better; the J call may be wrong. This CDR3 comprises 15 residues. CDR1 and CDR2 from the germline V gene are LGHDT and YNNKEL (reference sequence). The CDR3 nucleotides read TGTGCCAGCAGCTCCAGCGGGAGAGGGTCCTACGAGCAGTACTTC. It codes for CASSSSGRGSYEQYF.

This chain connects TRBV29-1 to TRBJ2-1; TRBD2 matches at 12 bases. After removal of 4 bases from V and 8 bases from J, the junction contained 3 bases not matched to a gene. CDR1 SQVTM and CDR2 ANQGSEA come from the germline V gene. CDR3 length: 13 residues. The CDR3: CSVVLAGGDEQFF. CDR3 DNA: TGCAGCGTTGTACTAGCGGGAGGCGATGAGCAGTTCTTC.

This clonotype appeared many times. Its ends do not fully match the called genes, so a read error is possible. The chain employs TRBV3-1 and TRBJ2-5; TRBD1 matches 9 bases. The CDR3 has 14 amino acids. Germline V gene sequence: CDR1 LGHDT, CDR2 YNNKEL (reference sequence). The CDR3 region is CASSRGQGQETQYF. The DNA of the CDR3 is TGCGCCAGCAGCCGGGGACAGGGCCAAGAGACCCAGTACTTC.

This clonotype was detected only a few times. The V and J genes are TRBV11-3 and TRBJ2-3; D not certain. CDR3 length: 13 amino acids. Trimming cost V 0 bases and J 5 bases, with 6 bases left between them. Germline V lookup: CDR1 SGHNT, CDR2 YENEEA. The CDR3 DNA reads as TGTGCCAGCAGCTTAGACCCAGGAGATACGCAGTATTTT. Translating gives CASSLDPGDTQYF. Drawing the rest from reference TRBV11-3 and TRBJ2-3, the complete variable domain is EAGVVQSPRYKIIEKKQPVAFWCNPISGHNTLYWYLQNLGQGPELLIRYENEEAVDDSQLPKDRFSAERLKGVDSTLKIQPAELGDSAVYLCASSLDPGDTQYFGPGTRLTVL.

This clonotype was counted only a few times. The rearrangement joins TRBV12-3 or TRBV12-4 to TRBJ2-7; D is undetermined. V lost 7 bases, J lost 3 bases, and 13 bases lay in between. This CDR3 contains 13 residues. Here the CDR3 reads CASTLGPDYEQYF. CDR3 coding DNA: TGTGCCAGCACCTTAGGGCCAGACTACGAGCAGTACTTC.

Remarks on this clonotype: Its ends do not fully match the called genes, so a read error is possible. J is TRBJ2-3 and V is TRBV7-7; TRBD2 might be the D (7 bases). The CDR3 extends over 14 amino acids. In germline, CDR1 is SSHAT, CDR2 FNYEAQ (reference sequence). CDR3 nucleotide sequence: TGTGCTAGCAGCGCCGGGGGGCGGACAGATACGCAGTATTTT. Protein product: CASSAGGRTDTQYF.

The sample holds a few counts of this clonotype. The J gene is TRBJ2-1, the V gene TRBV4-2; perhaps TRBD2 as D (5 bases). Gene TRBJ2-5 matches the end of the DNA better, so the J call may be wrong. The germline CDR1 and CDR2 sequences are LGHNA and YNFKEQ. The CDR3 is 18 residues long. DNA for the CDR3: TGTGCCAGCAGCCAAGGTTTGATAGGCTCGGGGAACCAAGAGACCCAGTACTTC. Its translation: CASSQGLIGSGNQETQYF.

This clonotype was found a few times. One end of the junction does not line up with germline, which may come from a read error. The CDR3 DNA follows: TGTGCTAGTGGCCTGGACAGGGGGCAAGGGACCCAGTACTTC. Protein product: CASGLDRGQGTQYF. The rearrangement uses TRBV12-5 and TRBJ2-5; 11 bases fit TRBD1. This CDR3 is built from 14 residues. The germline gives CDR1 LGHNT, CDR2 FRNRAP.

The V call is TRBV2, the J call TRBJ2-3, with 9 nucleotides matching TRBD2. The length of the CDR3 is 15 residues. Per germline, CDR1 SNHLY and CDR2 FYNNEI. V lost 5 bases, J lost 2 bases, and 5 bases stayed unmatched. CDR3 protein: CASSSGRTDTDTQYF. The CDR3, as DNA: TGTGCCAGCAGTAGCGGGAGGACAGACACAGATACGCAGTATTTT.

This clonotype was counted only a few times. The chain couples TRBV7-9 to TRBJ2-5, with 8 nucleotides matching TRBD2. J gave up 4 bases and V 10 bases, and 11 bases lay outside the gene matches. Germline values: CDR1 SEHNR, CDR2 FQNEAQ (reference sequence). The CDR3 has 14 amino acids. As DNA, the CDR3 is TGTGCCACCCCGGATAGCGGGACCCGAGAGACCCAGTACTTC. Protein: CATPDSGTRETQYF.

The rearrangement uses TRBV6-5 and TRBJ1-2; D possibly corresponds to TRBD1 (5 bases). The CDR3 is made up of 13 amino acids. Germline V gene data show CDR1 as MNHEY and CDR2 as SVGAGI. V lost 6 bases to trimming and J lost 8 bases, with 16 bases between them. CDR3 nucleotides: TGTGCCAGCAGGTTATGGGGGAATTTGGGCTACACCTTC. Protein product: CASRLWGNLGYTF.

The chain uses TRBV29-1 and TRBJ2-7; the D is unclear. Germline assignment: CDR1 SQVTM and CDR2 ANQGSEA. Trimming left V 7 bases short and J 4 bases short, with 14 bases between. The CDR3 is 12 amino acids. The DNA for the CDR3 is TGCAGCGGCGGAGAATTCCTATACGAGCAGTACTTC. It codes for CSGGEFLYEQYF.

In its sample, this clonotype was seen a few times. CDR3 bases: TGTGCCAGCAGCCAACAGGGTGGCGAGCAGTACTTC. It specifies CASSQQGGEQYF. The genes are TRBV7-3 and TRBJ2-7; possible D gene TRBD1, 6 bases. The CDR3 has 12 residues. Germline-derived CDR1 and CDR2 are SGHTA and FQGTGA. Trimming took 5 bases from V and 6 from J, leaving 11 bases between them. The entire variable domain, with the rest obtained from reference TRBV7-3 and TRBJ2-7, is as follows: GAGVSQTPSNKVTEKGKYVELRCDPISGHTALYWYRQSLGQGPEFLIYFQGTGAADDSGLPNDRFFAVRPEGSVSTLKIQRTERGDSAVYLCASSQQGGEQYFGPGTRLTVT.

Details on this clonotype: One end of the junction does not line up with germline, which may come from a read error. The chain joins TRBV20-1 to TRBJ2-5, with 8 bases identical to TRBD2. This CDR3 region has 15 residues. Germline CDR1 and CDR2: DFQATT and SNEGSKA (reference sequence). CDR3 sequence reads: CSAMLLAVTSSEQFF. The CDR3 bases are TGCAGTGCTATGTTACTAGCGGTAACATCTAGTGAGCAATTCTTC.

The chain employs TRBV7-3 and TRBJ2-5; possible D gene TRBD2, 6 bases. Germline V gives CDR1 SGHTA, CDR2 FQGTGA. The CDR3 spans 13 residues. V was clipped by 2 bases and J by 7 bases, with 11 bases between them. The CDR3 DNA reads TGTGCCAGCAGCTTAGGGACTTCGAGGACCCAGTACTTC. Translated: CASSLGTSRTQYF.

The J gene is TRBJ1-5, the V gene TRBV2; D is ambiguous. Germline CDR1 and CDR2: SNHLY and FYNNEI. There are 13 residues in the CDR3. V was shortened by 7 bases and J by 1 base, with 8 bases between the two germline ends. CDR3: CASNRGSNQPQHF. CDR3 DNA sequence: TGTGCCAGCAATCGGGGAAGCAATCAGCCCCAGCATTTT.

This chain uses TRBV27 with TRBJ1-2, with D possibly matching TRBD1 (6 bases). CDR1 is MNHEY and CDR2 is SMNVEV in the germline V gene (reference sequence). Deletions cut 3 bases from V and 5 bases from J, with 16 bases between. This CDR3 contains 15 residues. The CDR3 sequence is CASSLRSGGAYGYTF. The CDR3 nucleotides read TGTGCCAGCAGTTTGCGAAGTGGGGGGGCGTATGGCTACACCTTC.